This TCR beta chain comes out of a study of T cell responses to AZD1222 COVID-19 vaccine. Sequenced by immunoSEQ multiplex PCR; TCRdb stores in-frame clones only, minus some. The sample includes roughly 180,000 clones, about 93% of them seen just once. As for this clone: What it recognizes is unknown.

Study results and caveats: The CD4 TCRs associated with vaccination extended across spike and predominated at 160-218 and 743-854. Reports say nearly half of spike-specific TCRs go after unmutated variant regions.

The germline V and J ends were trimmed by 6 bases and 7 bases, with 12 bases remaining between them. CDR3 length: 12 amino acids. The V gene is TRBV12-3 or TRBV12-4, the J gene TRBJ1-1; no firm D call. Sequenced here: peripheral blood, sampled 28 days after the second dose of the MenACWY control vaccine. The receptor was derived from an adult who received the MenACWY meningococcal vaccine as a control. CDR3 protein: CASSHDRSEAFF. CDR3 bases: TGTGCCAGCAGCCATGACCGAAGTGAAGCTTTCTTT.